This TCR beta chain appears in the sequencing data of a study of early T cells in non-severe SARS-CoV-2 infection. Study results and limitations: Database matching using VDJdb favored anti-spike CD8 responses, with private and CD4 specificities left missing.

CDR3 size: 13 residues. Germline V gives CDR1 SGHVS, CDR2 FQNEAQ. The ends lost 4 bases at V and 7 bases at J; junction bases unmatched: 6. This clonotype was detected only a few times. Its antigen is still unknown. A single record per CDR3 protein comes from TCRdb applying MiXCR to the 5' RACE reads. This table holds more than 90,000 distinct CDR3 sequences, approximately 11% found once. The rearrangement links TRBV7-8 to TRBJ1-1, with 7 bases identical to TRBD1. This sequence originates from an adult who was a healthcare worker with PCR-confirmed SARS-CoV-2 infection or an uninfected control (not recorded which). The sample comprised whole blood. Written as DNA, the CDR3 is TGTGCCAGCAGCTCCGGGACAGAGGTTGAAGCTTTCTTT. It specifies CASSSGTEVEAFF.